The 29 T cell receptor beta chains presented below share a single source sample, sequenced in a study of CD8 T cells in Susac syndrome (dated by TCRdb to about 2019). The library was generated by the immunoSEQ multiplex PCR assay. RNA was extracted with the RNeasy kit and about 0.5 to 1 ug was reverse transcribed using random hexamers. Clones were called with MiXCR by TCRdb after fastp trimmed the public reads at Q25, and only in-frame beta chains were retained. Identical CDR3 proteins give one entry, which carries the most common genes and DNA. This sample comprises roughly 180,000 distinct CDR3 sequences, about 94% of them detected only once. The leading ten clones occupy approximately 0.1% of the sample. The specimen sequenced was CD4+ T cells from PBMCs. All receptors derive from a human donor in good health.

The V call is TRBV12-5, the J call TRBJ2-5, with 8 bases matching TRBD2. The CDR3 loop spans 16 amino acids. The V and J ends lost 1 base and 4 bases, in that order; junction bases with no gene match: 8. Germline V gives CDR1 LGHNT, CDR2 FRNRAP. The CDR3 nucleotides read TGTGCTAGTGGTTTGGACGGGAGCGGGAGTCCAGAGACCCAGTACTTC. This codes for CASGLDGSGSPETQYF. Supplemented by reference TRBV12-5 and TRBJ2-5, the full variable domain reads DARVTQTPRHKVTEMGQEVTMRCQPILGHNTVFWYRQTMMQGLELLAYFRNRAPLDDSGMPKDRFSAEMPDATLATLKIQPSEPRDSAVYFCASGLDGSGSPETQYFGPGTRLLVL.

The rearrangement joins TRBV28 to TRBJ1-2; a weak D match, TRBD1 (5 bases). The CDR3 is 13 amino acids. CDR1 and CDR2 (germline): MDHEN, SYDVKM. Trimming shortened V by 4 bases and J by 4 bases, and 10 bases separated the two germline ends. The CDR3, as DNA: TGTGCCAGCAGTTACACAGGTCCCTATGGCTACACCTTC. Protein: CASSYTGPYGYTF.

The genes are TRBV30 and TRBJ1-2; 8 bases are a match to TRBD1. This CDR3 region has 15 residues. Germline trimming cut 3 bases from V and 0 bases from J; bases unmatched to any gene: 6. Germline-derived CDR1 and CDR2 are GTSNPN and SVGIG (reference sequence). CDR3 in DNA: TGTGCCTGGAGCTCTGGACAGGGTGCTAACTATGGCTACACCTTC. Translated, it gives CAWSSGQGANYGYTF.

CDR3 protein: CASSAEVGGELFF. DNA of the CDR3: TGTGCCAGCAGTGCCGAGGTCGGCGGGGAGCTGTTTTTT. V and J are TRBV2 and TRBJ2-2; D uncertain. Trimming cost V 4 bases and J 7 bases, with 10 bases left between them. CDR1 is SNHLY, CDR2 FYNNEI, per germline. The CDR3 length is 13 residues.

The genes are TRBV20-1 and TRBJ1-2; perhaps TRBD1 as D (6 bases). V was trimmed by 3 bases and J by 3 bases, leaving 14 bases between them. The CDR3 sequence is 14 residues long. Germline CDR1 reads DFQATT; CDR2 reads SNEGSKA (reference sequence). This CDR3 is CSARGRGEDYGYTF. The CDR3 DNA reads as TGCAGTGCTAGGGGCAGGGGAGAAGACTATGGCTACACCTTC.

The chain links TRBV20-1 to TRBJ1-4; tentative D call: TRBD1 (6 bases). Trimming removed 8 bases from V and 5 bases from J, with 12 bases in between. The CDR3 is 12 residues long. In germline, CDR1 is DFQATT, CDR2 SNEGSKA (reference sequence). This chain's CDR3 is CSFDRQNEKLFF. Written as DNA, the CDR3 is TGCAGTTTTGACAGGCAGAATGAAAAACTGTTTTTT.

Concerning this clonotype itself: The limits of the CDR3 on the DNA are not certain, so only TCRdb's listed CDR3 is given. The chain links TRBV30 to TRBJ1-1; TRBD1 is taken as the D call from the table, unchecked against the DNA. The CDR3 has 15 amino acids, counting both end residues. From germline, CDR1 is GTSNPN and CDR2 SVGIG (reference sequence). The CDR3 loop reads CAWSSSGVWNTEAFF.

V usage is TRBV20-1 and J usage is TRBJ2-7; 9 bases are a match to TRBD2. The germline gives CDR1 DFQATT, CDR2 SNEGSKA (reference sequence). The CDR3 is 14 amino acids. CDR3 bases: TGCAGCGCCAGCGGGACTAGCCTTCGATTGAAGCAGTACTTC. Its protein product is CSASGTSLRLKQYF.

V gene TRBV20-1 combines with J gene TRBJ2-1; TRBD2 agrees at 9 bases. Unmatched junction bases numbered 3, after V lost 2 bases and J lost 4 bases. Per the germline V gene, CDR1 is DFQATT and CDR2 is SNEGSKA (reference sequence). The CDR3 is 14 amino acids. The CDR3 DNA sequence: TGCAGTGCTAGAAGTCTAGCGGGATACAATGAGCAGTTCTTC. It is translated as CSARSLAGYNEQFF.

The chain has TRBV7-2 and TRBJ1-1; TRBD1 is a possible D gene (5 bases). Trimming removed 0 bases from V and 5 bases from J, with 10 bases in between. The CDR3 spans 14 residues. Germline V gives CDR1 SGHTA, CDR2 FQGNSA. The CDR3 sequence: CASSLAGGLTEAFF. The CDR3 coding sequence is TGTGCCAGCAGCTTAGCTGGGGGGTTGACTGAAGCTTTCTTT.

J is TRBJ2-3 and V is TRBV2, with TRBD1 identical over 10 bases. The CDR3 consists of 15 residues. CDR1 is SNHLY and CDR2 is FYNNEI in the germline V gene. V dropped 8 bases and J dropped 3; count of bases not matched to a gene: 8. The DNA for the CDR3 is TGTGCCAGCGGTTCCGGGACAGGGGCGACAGATACGCAGTATTTT. As protein: CASGSGTGATDTQYF.

This chain uses TRBV20-1 with TRBJ2-1, with 12 bases matching TRBD1. Germline V gene sequence: CDR1 DFQATT, CDR2 SNEGSKA (reference sequence). This CDR3 is 13 amino acids long. V dropped 6 bases and J dropped 10; count of bases not matched to a gene: 7. Here the CDR3 reads CSAPGQGAFEQFF. CDR3 sequence (DNA): TGCAGTGCCCCGGGACAGGGGGCCTTCGAGCAGTTCTTC.

This chain joins TRBV20-1 and TRBJ2-7; maybe TRBD2 (6 bases). The CDR3 has 14 residues. The V end was cut by 6 bases, the J end by 3 bases, with 18 bases between. Germline CDR1 DFQATT, CDR2 SNEGSKA (reference sequence). CDR3 bases: TGCAGTGCCTGGGGTACGGGAGAGAACTACGAGCAGTACTTC. Translated, it gives CSAWGTGENYEQYF.

The rearrangement links TRBV6-1 to TRBJ2-3, with D possibly TRBD2 on 6 matching bases. V was trimmed by 6 bases and J by 4 bases, leaving 23 bases between them. This CDR3 comprises 17 residues. Germline lookup yields CDR1 MNHNS and CDR2 SASEGT. The CDR3 sequence is CASSPPSAGFPPDTQYF. DNA of the CDR3: TGTGCCAGCAGCCCGCCGAGCGCGGGGTTCCCCCCAGATACGCAGTATTTT.

Only one count was recorded for this clonotype. This chain joins TRBV3-1 and TRBJ1-2, with a tentative D call TRBD1 (6 bases). Per the germline V gene, CDR1 is LGHDT and CDR2 is YNNKEL (reference sequence). Deletions cut 0 bases from V and 7 bases from J, with 15 bases between. This CDR3 is 15 amino acids long. The CDR3 reads CASSQDRTGSGGYTF. The CDR3 bases are TGTGCCAGCAGCCAAGATCGCACAGGGTCAGGTGGCTACACCTTC.

V gene TRBV14 combines with J gene TRBJ1-2, with D tentatively TRBD1 (5 bases). The germline V and J ends were trimmed by 1 base and 3 bases, with 12 bases remaining between them. Germline-derived CDR1 and CDR2 are SGHDN and FVKESK. CDR3 length: 15 residues. This CDR3 reads CASSQGGRSYYGYTF. Written as DNA, the CDR3 is TGTGCCAGCAGCCAAGGGGGCAGGAGTTACTATGGCTACACCTTC.

The J gene is TRBJ2-1, the V gene TRBV30, with 15 positions matching TRBD2. J lost 6 bases, V lost 5 bases, and 5 bases had no gene match. Germline V lookup: CDR1 GTSNPN, CDR2 SVGIG (reference sequence). The CDR3 is made up of 15 amino acids. The DNA for the CDR3 is TGTGCCTGGGGGGGACTAGCGGGAGGAGGCAATGAGCAGTTCTTC. Encoded protein: CAWGGLAGGGNEQFF.

The V and J genes are TRBV3-1 and TRBJ1-1, with unresolved D. This CDR3 comprises 13 residues. CDR1 is LGHDT and CDR2 is YNNKEL in the germline V gene (reference sequence). The V end was cut by 1 base, the J end by 6 bases, with 9 bases between. Written as DNA, the CDR3 is TGTGCCAGCAGCCAAGGGGATCGATCTGAAGCTTTCTTT. Translation gives CASSQGDRSEAFF.

The CDR3 bases are TGTGCCAGCAGCGAGACTAGCGGGAGGCCAGATACGCAGTATTTT. This encodes CASSETSGRPDTQYF. This chain uses TRBV5-4 with TRBJ2-3, with 13 bases matching TRBD2. Per germline, CDR1 SGHNT and CDR2 YYREEE (reference sequence). The CDR3 sequence is 15 residues long. The ends lost 4 bases at V and 4 bases at J; junction bases unmatched: 3.

The chain is built from TRBV7-3 and TRBJ2-7, with 10 positions matching TRBD2. The V gene's germline CDR1 is SGHTA and CDR2 FQGTGA. V dropped 5 bases and J dropped 5; count of bases not matched to a gene: 9. The CDR3 runs to 15 residues. CDR3: CASSPGLADLNEQYF. In nucleotides, the CDR3 is TGTGCCAGCAGCCCCGGACTAGCGGATTTGAACGAGCAGTACTTC. The full variable domain, completed using reference TRBV7-3 and TRBJ2-7, is GAGVSQTPSNKVTEKGKYVELRCDPISGHTALYWYRQSLGQGPEFLIYFQGTGAADDSGLPNDRFFAVRPEGSVSTLKIQRTERGDSAVYLCASSPGLADLNEQYFGPGTRLTVT.

This chain links TRBV15 with TRBJ2-4; D gene ambiguous. CDR1 and CDR2 from the germline V gene are LNHNV and YYDKDF (reference sequence). Trimming removed 1 base from V and 0 bases from J, with 4 bases in between. CDR3 length equals 14 residues. The CDR3 region is CATSRAVAKNIQYF. The DNA of the CDR3 is TGTGCCACCAGCAGAGCTGTAGCCAAAAACATTCAGTACTTC.

V gene TRBV4-1 combines with J gene TRBJ1-2; D remains unclear. V was cut by 1 base and J by 8 bases, with 23 bases left in between. This CDR3 has 17 residues. Germline V gene data show CDR1 as MGHRA and CDR2 as YSYEKL. This chain's CDR3 is CASSQGGGSSHRDGYTF. CDR3 DNA sequence: TGCGCCAGCAGCCAAGGAGGTGGCAGCTCTCATCGCGACGGCTACACCTTC.

V is TRBV27 and J is TRBJ2-7; 9 bases line up with TRBD2. The CDR3 has 16 residues. The germline gives CDR1 MNHEY, CDR2 SMNVEV (reference sequence). The J segment lost 3 bases and the V segment lost 1 base, leaving 7 bases of the junction unmatched. CDR3: CASSLYGGRAFYEQYF. CDR3 DNA: TGTGCCAGCAGTTTATATGGCGGGAGGGCCTTCTACGAGCAGTACTTC.

The CDR3 spells CASSQVLGQEQYF. The CDR3 DNA follows: TGCGCCAGCAGCCAAGTCCTCGGTCAAGAGCAGTACTTC. The J gene is TRBJ2-7, the V gene TRBV4-3; D gene ambiguous. The CDR3 totals 13 residues. V was clipped by 1 base and J by 7 bases, with 11 bases between them. Germline V lookup: CDR1 LGHNA, CDR2 YSLEER.

J is TRBJ2-3 and V is TRBV4-2, with TRBD1 as a possible D gene (6 bases). CDR1 LGHNA and CDR2 YNFKEQ come from the germline V gene. Trimming shortened V by 5 bases and J by 4 bases, and 16 bases separated the two germline ends. The CDR3 runs 15 residues. This CDR3 reads CASSASSGVPDTQYF. The CDR3 region has the DNA TGTGCCAGCAGCGCCAGCTCAGGGGTACCAGATACGCAGTATTTT.

The V and J genes are TRBV7-2 and TRBJ2-2; no firm D call. V was clipped by 5 bases and J by 2 bases, with 15 bases between them. The CDR3 length is 16 residues. The germline V gene encodes CDR1 SGHTA and CDR2 FQGNSA. The CDR3 region is CASSPFSILNTGELFF. CDR3 nucleotides: TGTGCCAGCAGCCCGTTTAGCATCCTAAACACCGGGGAGCTGTTTTTT.

This chain connects TRBV20-1 to TRBJ2-5, with D tentatively TRBD1 (6 bases). The CDR3 runs to 13 residues. The germline V gene has CDR1 DFQATT and CDR2 SNEGSKA (reference sequence). Trimming took off 7 bases at V and 5 bases at J, with 17 bases between the two ends. DNA of the CDR3: TGCAGTGTACGAGGGGGAGTTTGGGAGACCCAGTACTTC. Translating gives CSVRGGVWETQYF.

This rearrangement joins TRBV30 to TRBJ2-2; D uncertain. V dropped 4 bases and J dropped 1 base, with 4 bases sitting between them. Germline V CDR1 and CDR2: GTSNPN, SVGIG (reference sequence). The CDR3 runs 12 residues. The CDR3 is CAWNLNTGELFF. The CDR3 DNA follows: TGTGCCTGGAACCTGAACACCGGGGAGCTGTTTTTT.

This chain connects TRBV29-1 to TRBJ2-7; 8 bases agree with TRBD2. The germline CDR1 and CDR2 sequences are SQVTM and ANQGSEA. Trimming removed 4 bases from V and 6 bases from J; junction bases left unmatched: 11. This CDR3 has 14 amino acids. In nucleotides, the CDR3 is TGCAGCGTTGTGCCGACGGGGGGGGCTGGCGAGCAGTACTTC. As protein: CSVVPTGGAGEQYF.